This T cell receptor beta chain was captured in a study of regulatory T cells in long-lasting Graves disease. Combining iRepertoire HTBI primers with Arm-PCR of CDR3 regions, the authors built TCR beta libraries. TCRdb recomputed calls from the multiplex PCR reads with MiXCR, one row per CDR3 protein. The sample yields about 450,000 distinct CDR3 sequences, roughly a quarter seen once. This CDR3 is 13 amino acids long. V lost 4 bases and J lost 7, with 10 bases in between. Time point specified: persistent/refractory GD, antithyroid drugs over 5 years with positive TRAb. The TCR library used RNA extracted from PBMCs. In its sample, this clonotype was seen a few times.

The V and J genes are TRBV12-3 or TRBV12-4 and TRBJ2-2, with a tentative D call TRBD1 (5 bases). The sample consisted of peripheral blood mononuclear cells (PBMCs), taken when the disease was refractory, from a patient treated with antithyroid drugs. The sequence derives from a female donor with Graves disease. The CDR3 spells CASSSPRDGELFF. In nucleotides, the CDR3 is TGTGCCAGCAGTTCCCCCAGGGACGGGGAGCTGTTTTTT.